This is a list of T cell receptor beta chains from one sample in a study of T cell changes during pregnancy in multiple sclerosis. Profiled with immunoSEQ multiplex PCR; TCRdb holds only in-frame clones, not every one. Of about 40,000 clones in the sample, 75% to 95% were seen once. This sample comprised CD8+ T cells from peripheral blood mononuclear cells, obtained before pregnancy. These TCRs come from a female donor with multiple sclerosis, enrolled in a pregnancy study. CDR3s include the opening cysteine and the closing phenylalanine or tryptophan. The order of the fields is V gene, D gene, clone size, J gene, CDR3 protein, CDR3 DNA. The D gene is left open where the match is weak. Not every row has a clone size; where given, it reads once, few, many or a size class.

>TRBV4-2|TRBD2|NA|TRBJ2-1
CASSQDGGTSGYNEQFF
TGTGCCAGCAGCCAAGATGGAGGGACTAGCGGTTACAATGAGCAGTTCTTC
>TRBV11-2|NA|NA|TRBJ2-2
CASSALARTSTGELFF
TGTGCCAGCAGCGCCCTCGCTAGAACGTCCACCGGGGAGCTGTTTTTT
>TRBV28|NA|NA|TRBJ2-6
CASSLSISGANVLTF
TGTGCCAGCAGTTTAAGCATCTCTGGGGCCAACGTCCTGACTTTC
>TRBV6-5|NA|NA|TRBJ1-2
CASSYEVSYGYTF
TGTGCCAGCAGTTACGAGGTTTCATATGGCTACACCTTC
>TRBV7-9|NA|NA|TRBJ2-3
CASSPQGGSTDTQYF
TGTGCCAGCAGCCCACAGGGCGGGAGCACAGATACGCAGTATTTT
>TRBV27|TRBD2|NA|TRBJ2-1
CASSSLIAGIAYNEQFF
TGTGCCAGCAGTTCCCTCATAGCGGGAATCGCCTACAATGAGCAGTTCTTC
>TRBV19|TRBD1|NA|TRBJ1-2
CASSILARGQDYGYTF
TGTGCCAGTAGTATATTGGCCAGGGGGCAAGACTATGGCTACACCTTC
>TRBV14|TRBD1|NA|TRBJ2-7
CASSPPAPTFDRGYEQYF
TGTGCCAGCAGCCCCCCGGCTCCTACATTCGACAGGGGCTACGAGCAGTACTTC
>TRBV19|TRBD2|NA|TRBJ2-7
CASSPWGGSYEQYF
TGTGCCAGTAGTCCTTGGGGGGGATCCTACGAGCAGTACTTC
>TRBV6-5|TRBD2|NA|TRBJ2-1
CASRTRLAEEQFF
TGTGCCAGCAGGACCAGACTAGCGGAAGAGCAGTTCTTC
>TRBV30|NA|NA|TRBJ2-1
CAWSSDNEQFF
TGTGCCTGGAGTTCGGACAATGAGCAGTTCTTC
>TRBV4-2|NA|NA|TRBJ1-5
CASSQDQGQHNNQPQHF
TGTGCCAGCAGCCAAGATCAAGGACAGCACAACAATCAGCCCCAGCATTTT
>TRBV27|NA|NA|TRBJ2-1
CASSPRTVSNEQFF
TGTGCCAGCAGTCCTAGGACAGTCTCCAATGAGCAGTTCTTC
>TRBV7-6|TRBD1|once|TRBJ1-4
CASSLGPGQGEKLFF
TGTGCCAGCAGCTTAGGACCGGGACAGGGGGAAAAACTGTTTTTT
>TRBV6-1|TRBD1|few|TRBJ2-5
CASSEARQGQGTQYF
TGTGCCAGCAGTGAAGCGCGACAGGGGCAGGGGACCCAGTACTTC
>TRBV7-8|TRBD1|NA|TRBJ1-2
CASSSQGTDYGYTF
TGTGCCAGCAGCTCCCAAGGGACAGACTATGGCTACACCTTC
>TRBV4-1|NA|NA|TRBJ2-7
CASSPGGATTTYEQYF
TGCGCCAGCAGCCCCGGGGGAGCTACCACAACCTACGAGCAGTACTTC
>TRBV2|NA|NA|TRBJ2-6
CASSAGSRNSGANVLTF
TGTGCCAGCAGTGCAGGATCCCGAAACTCTGGGGCCAACGTCCTGACTTTC
>TRBV28|NA|NA|TRBJ1-5
CASSRSVFSVGNQPQHF
TGTGCCAGCAGTCGAAGCGTGTTTTCGGTGGGCAATCAGCCCCAGCATTTT
>TRBV28|NA|NA|TRBJ1-3
CASSYQGSGNTIYF
TGTGCCAGCAGTTATCAGGGCTCTGGAAACACCATATATTTT
>TRBV14|TRBD2|NA|TRBJ2-7
CASSQAGGIFAYEQYF
TGTGCCAGCAGCCAAGCGGGGGGGATTTTCGCCTACGAGCAGTACTTC
>TRBV9|NA|NA|TRBJ2-3
CASSPYMDTQYF
TGTGCCAGCAGCCCTTATATGGATACGCAGTATTTT
>TRBV9|NA|NA|TRBJ2-1
CASSGELTSSPHNEQFF
TGTGCCAGCAGCGGGGAACTGACTAGTTCCCCCCACAATGAGCAGTTCTTC
>TRBV4-2|TRBD2|NA|TRBJ2-7
CASSQEAGGGDEQYF
TGTGCCAGCAGCCAAGAGGCGGGAGGGGGGGACGAGCAGTACTTC
>TRBV27|TRBD1|NA|TRBJ2-3
CASSLLRTGLLTDTQYF
TGTGCCAGCAGTTTATTGAGGACAGGGTTATTGACAGATACGCAGTATTTT
>TRBV4-3|NA|NA|TRBJ1-4
CASSHRQGGEKLFF
TGCGCCAGCAGCCACCGGCAGGGCGGTGAAAAACTGTTTTTT
>TRBV5-5|TRBD2|NA|TRBJ2-7
CASSFAQGGYEQYF
TGTGCCAGCAGCTTCGCGCAGGGAGGGTACGAGCAGTACTTC
>TRBV5-4|NA|NA|TRBJ2-7
CASSPGTVYEQYF
TGTGCCAGCAGCCCCGGGACTGTCTACGAGCAGTACTTC
>TRBV5-6|NA|NA|TRBJ2-1
CASSRRADGFNEQFF
TGTGCCAGCAGCCGGAGGGCCGACGGCTTCAATGAGCAGTTCTTC
>TRBV9|TRBD1|NA|TRBJ2-7
CASSVVFDREGEQYF
TGTGCCAGCAGCGTAGTTTTCGACAGGGAAGGCGAGCAGTACTTC
>TRBV27|NA|NA|TRBJ2-6
CATKGGAGANVLTF
TGTGCCACCAAAGGCGGGGCTGGGGCCAACGTCCTGACTTTC
>TRBV5-6|TRBD1|once|TRBJ1-5
CASSFLNDREAQHF
TGTGCCAGCAGCTTCCTAAACGACAGGGAGGCCCAGCATTTT
>TRBV7-2|NA|NA|TRBJ1-1
CASSLLGGRTEAFF
TGTGCCAGCAGCTTACTTGGAGGGAGAACTGAAGCTTTCTTT
>TRBV10-3|NA|NA|TRBJ2-7
CAISDAGTSSYEQYF
TGTGCCATCAGTGATGCCGGGACTTCCTCCTACGAGCAGTACTTC
>TRBV19|TRBD2|NA|TRBJ2-1
CATTGLAGVRNEQFF
TGTGCCACTACAGGACTAGCGGGAGTTCGCAATGAGCAGTTCTTC
>TRBV5-5|NA|NA|TRBJ2-3
CASSPATTSTDTQYF
TGTGCCAGCAGCCCTGCGACTACTAGCACAGATACGCAGTATTTT
>TRBV7-9|NA|NA|TRBJ2-7
CASSSSALGTSYEQYF
TGTGCCAGCAGCTCGAGTGCACTAGGAACTTCCTACGAGCAGTACTTC
>TRBV7-9|TRBD2|NA|TRBJ2-7
CASSPQSGRGYEQYF
TGTGCCAGCAGCCCCCAGAGCGGGAGAGGGTACGAGCAGTACTTC
>TRBV29-1|NA|NA|TRBJ2-7
CSVEGEIPYEQYF
TGCAGCGTTGAAGGGGAGATCCCCTACGAGCAGTACTTC
>TRBV5-1|NA|NA|TRBJ2-1
CASSFEAGLRDEQFF
TGCGCCAGCAGCTTTGAAGCGGGTCTTCGCGATGAGCAGTTCTTC
>TRBV27|NA|NA|TRBJ2-1
CASSLASYNEQFF
TGTGCCAGCAGTTTGGCCTCCTACAATGAGCAGTTCTTC
>TRBV28|TRBD2|NA|TRBJ2-5
CASSLGLAGGTETQYF
TGTGCCAGCAGTTTGGGGCTAGCGGGAGGAACTGAGACCCAGTACTTC
>TRBV4-3|TRBD1|once|TRBJ2-7
CASSPTQGAYEQYF
TGCGCCAGCAGCCCTACCCAGGGGGCCTACGAGCAGTACTTC
>TRBV15|NA|NA|TRBJ1-5
CATSSSVGHQPQHF
TGTGCCACCAGTAGTTCGGTTGGGCATCAGCCCCAGCATTTT
>TRBV9|TRBD1|NA|TRBJ2-3
CASSSPGGVGDTQYF
TGTGCCAGCAGCTCTCCAGGGGGAGTGGGGGATACGCAGTATTTT
>TRBV19|NA|NA|TRBJ1-5
CASSIWQSNQPQHF
TGTGCCAGTAGTATATGGCAGAGCAATCAGCCCCAGCATTTT
>TRBV25-1|TRBD1|medium-sized|TRBJ1-1
CASSEGQGHTEAFF
TGTGCCAGCAGTGAGGGACAGGGCCACACTGAAGCTTTCTTT
>TRBV7-9|NA|NA|TRBJ2-7
CASSRAASYEQYF
TGTGCCAGCAGTAGAGCAGCGTCCTACGAGCAGTACTTC
>TRBV11-2|NA|NA|TRBJ2-1
CASSSVLNPEQFF
TGTGCCAGCAGCTCAGTATTGAATCCGGAGCAGTTCTTC
>TRBV13|TRBD2|NA|TRBJ2-7
CASKSGSSYEQYF
TGTGCCAGCAAAAGCGGGAGCTCCTACGAGCAGTACTTC
>TRBV5-1|NA|NA|TRBJ2-3
CASSLGPSSAGDTQYF
TGCGCCAGCAGCTTGGGGCCCTCTAGTGCCGGGGATACGCAGTATTTT
>TRBV9|TRBD2|NA|TRBJ2-3
CAGSSGLAGSTDTQYF
TGTGCCGGCTCCTCCGGACTAGCGGGAAGCACAGATACGCAGTATTTT
>TRBV18|NA|NA|TRBJ1-5
CASSLRQDNQPQHF
TGTGCCAGCTCACTGAGACAGGATAATCAGCCCCAGCATTTT
>TRBV2|NA|NA|TRBJ2-3
CASRETFPDTQYF
TGTGCCAGCAGAGAAACTTTCCCAGATACGCAGTATTTT
>TRBV4-3|TRBD2|NA|TRBJ2-2
CASSAGLAGGNTGELFF
TGCGCCAGCAGCGCCGGACTAGCGGGGGGAAACACCGGGGAGCTGTTTTTT
>TRBV4-1|TRBD2|once|TRBJ2-5
CASSLTSGSVETQYF
TGCGCCAGCAGCCTCACTAGCGGGAGTGTTGAGACCCAGTACTTC
>TRBV23-1|TRBD1|once|TRBJ1-5
CASSQPRGSGQGGTNGNQPQHF
TGCGCCAGCAGTCAACCCCGAGGAAGCGGCCAAGGGGGCACAAATGGCAATCAGCCCCAGCATTTT
>TRBV5-5|NA|NA|TRBJ2-2
CASSRWAENHGELFF
TGTGCCAGCAGCCGGTGGGCAGAAAATCACGGGGAGCTGTTTTTT
>TRBV19|TRBD2|NA|TRBJ2-7
CASTPAGGPYEQYF
TGTGCCAGTACCCCAGCGGGAGGGCCCTACGAGCAGTACTTC
>TRBV27|NA|NA|TRBJ2-5
CASSLPTTRGQETQYF
TGTGCCAGCAGTTTACCAACGACAAGGGGGCAAGAGACCCAGTACTTC